This TCR beta chain was documented in a study of cytomegalovirus exposure and HLA in healthy donors. The germline CDR1 and CDR2 sequences are SGDLS and YYNGEE. The CDR3 contains 15 residues. The trim removed 0 bases at V and 6 bases at J, leaving 6 bases unmatched. In the PCR, 60 Vbeta and 13 Jbeta primers were used. TCRdb's copy holds only in-frame clones and misses some; the assay was immunoSEQ multiplex PCR. This sample contains under 100,000 clones. Study results and caveats: The records held CMV serostatus as the only immune exposure information.

On this clone itself: What it binds is unknown.

The sequence was obtained from a young man in good health and CMV-seronegative. V and J are TRBV9 and TRBJ2-1, with TRBD1 identical over 7 bases. Sequencing used PBMCs. Here the CDR3 DNA reads TGTGCCAGCAGCGTAGGACAGGGTAAATCCAATGAGCAGTTCTTC. This sequence encodes CASSVGQGKSNEQFF.